Listed below are T cell receptor beta chains from one sample, sequenced in a study of CD8+CD57+ T cells in acquired aplastic anemia. Via MiXCR, TCRdb re-called the reads, giving one row per CDR3 protein. Among 55,000 to 60,000 distinct CDR3 sequences listed, around 50% were seen once. Material: sorted CD4+, CD8+, or CD8+CD57+ T cells (not recorded which) from PBMCs. The receptors originated from a human donor with aplastic anemia. Both conserved end residues are part of each CDR3. The D gene is left open where the match is weak. The size entry is marked missing in some rows and otherwise reads once, few, many or a size class.

d_gene,j_gene,v_gene,abundance,CDR3nt,CDR3aa
TRBD1,TRBJ1-1,TRBV24-1,-,TGTGCCACCAGTGATCCGGACAGGGATACTGAAGCTTTCTTT,CATSDPDRDTEAFF
-,TRBJ1-2,TRBV19,-,TGTGCCAGTAGTATTTCGGGGGGCGCGCACTATGGCTACACCTTC,CASSISGGAHYGYTF
-,TRBJ1-1,TRBV24-1,-,TGTGCCACCAGTGAGGGGGCCAGGAACACTGAAGCTTTCTTT,CATSEGARNTEAFF
TRBD2,TRBJ2-2,TRBV12-3/TRBV12-4,few,TGTGCCAGCAGTTTTACTAGCGGGGTCCCCTACCTTACCACCGGGGAGCTGTTTTTT,CASSFTSGVPYLTTGELFF
TRBD1,TRBJ1-2,TRBV5-4,many,TGTGCCAGCACGCAAAAAACAGGGGGCGCAGATGGCTACACCTTC,CASTQKTGGADGYTF
-,TRBJ1-6,TRBV12-3/TRBV12-4,-,TGTGCCAGCAGTTTTTGGAATAATTCACCCCTCCACTTT,CASSFWNNSPLHF
TRBD1,TRBJ1-6,TRBV20-1,-,TGCAGTGCACTACGGACAGGGGAGCATTCACCCCTCCACTTT,CSALRTGEHSPLHF
-,TRBJ2-7,TRBV20-1,-,TGCAGCGCTGCTCTTAGCGGAGGTCGGAACGAGCAGTACTTC,CSAALSGGRNEQYF
-,TRBJ2-1,TRBV9,once,TGTGCCAGCAGCATGGGGTCCTGGGGGGACAATGAGCAGTTCTTC,CASSMGSWGDNEQFF
TRBD2,TRBJ2-1,TRBV7-7,many,TGTGCCAGCAGCGCCAGTGAAGCGGGGGCCTACAATGAGCAGTTCTTC,CASSASEAGAYNEQFF
-,TRBJ2-1,TRBV6-2/TRBV6-3,many,TGTGCCAGCAGTCGGTACCAATTGTCTTACAATGAGCAGTTCTTC,CASSRYQLSYNEQFF
TRBD1,TRBJ1-6,TRBV25-1,-,TGTGCCAGCAGTGGACAGGGGGCGCGGTTTAATTCACCCCTCCACTTT,CASSGQGARFNSPLHF
TRBD2,TRBJ2-1,TRBV10-2,few,TGCGCCAGCAGCCCACCCACGGTAGCGGGGGGGTACAATGAGCAGTTCTTC,CASSPPTVAGGYNEQFF
-,TRBJ1-3,TRBV10-3,-,TGTGCCATCAGCGACTGGGGGGGTAAACGAAACACCATATATTTT,CAISDWGGKRNTIYF
-,TRBJ2-5,TRBV7-9,-,TGTGCCAGCAGCTTATCCCCAATTGGGGTGGCGGAGACCCAGTACTTC,CASSLSPIGVAETQYF